This T cell receptor (beta chain) came from a study of blood T cell repertoires in COVID-19. The repertoire was sequenced with immunoSEQ multiplex PCR; TCRdb's copy has only in-frame clones and lacks some. The table has over 250,000 clones, around 86% seen once. This CDR3 is 13 amino acids long. Between the trimmed V and J ends, which lost 5 bases and 2 bases, there was a span of 13 bases. CDR1 and CDR2 (germline): SQVTM, ANQGSEA. The sample taken for sequencing was peripheral blood. The source is a man over 45 with acute or convalescent COVID-19. The V gene is TRBV29-1, the J gene TRBJ2-7; possible D gene TRBD1, 6 bases. The chain's CDR3 is CSVSDSKTYEQYF. The CDR3 coding sequence is TGCAGCGTTTCGGACAGTAAAACCTACGAGCAGTACTTC.